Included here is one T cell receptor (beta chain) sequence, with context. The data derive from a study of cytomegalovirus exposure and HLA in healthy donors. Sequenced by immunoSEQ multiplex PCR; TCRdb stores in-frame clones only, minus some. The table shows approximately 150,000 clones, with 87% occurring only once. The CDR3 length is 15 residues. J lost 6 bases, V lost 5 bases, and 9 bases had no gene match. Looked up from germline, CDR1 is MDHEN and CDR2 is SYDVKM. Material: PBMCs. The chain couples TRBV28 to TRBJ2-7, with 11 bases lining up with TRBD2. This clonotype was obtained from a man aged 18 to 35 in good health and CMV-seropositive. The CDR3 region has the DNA TGTGCCAGCAGTCTCATAGCGGGGGGGCCTCTCGAGCAGTACTTC. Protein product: CASSLIAGGPLEQYF. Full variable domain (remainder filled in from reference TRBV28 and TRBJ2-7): DVKVTQSSRYLVKRTGEKVFLECVQDMDHENMFWYRQDPGLGLRLIYFSYDVKMKEKGDIPEGYSVSREKKERFSLILESASTNQTSMYLCASSLIAGGPLEQYFGPGTRLTVT.